This TCR beta chain stems from a study of blood T cell repertoires in COVID-19. Across the study: Material from acute and convalescent COVID-19 was sourced from the United States, Italy and Spain. Nucleic acid was either cDNA or gDNA, and it came from T cells, B-cell-depleted T cells, or PBMCs.

Between the trimmed V and J ends, which lost 2 bases and 5 bases, there was a span of 13 bases. Germline V gene lookup returns CDR1 KGHDR and CDR2 SFDVKD. The CDR3 length is 15 residues. In the authors' methods: Estimation of nucleated cell counts was performed using reference gene primer amplification. The protocol was immunoSEQ multiplex PCR, while the TCRdb copy is restricted to in-frame clones and leaves out a portion. V and J calls and clone size follow that table, whereas D and trimming were derived from the DNA. The repertoire includes fewer than 300,000 clones, about nine tenths of them detected once, and over 4% sits in the top ten.

Input material: peripheral blood. This clonotype was obtained from a man aged 55 to 70 who had recovered from COVID-19. The rearrangement joins TRBV24-1 to TRBJ2-3; D may be TRBD1 (5 bases). CDR3 amino acids: CATSDSGQGVDTQYF. CDR3 coding DNA: TGTGCCACCAGTGATTCAGGGCAAGGAGTAGATACGCAGTATTTT.